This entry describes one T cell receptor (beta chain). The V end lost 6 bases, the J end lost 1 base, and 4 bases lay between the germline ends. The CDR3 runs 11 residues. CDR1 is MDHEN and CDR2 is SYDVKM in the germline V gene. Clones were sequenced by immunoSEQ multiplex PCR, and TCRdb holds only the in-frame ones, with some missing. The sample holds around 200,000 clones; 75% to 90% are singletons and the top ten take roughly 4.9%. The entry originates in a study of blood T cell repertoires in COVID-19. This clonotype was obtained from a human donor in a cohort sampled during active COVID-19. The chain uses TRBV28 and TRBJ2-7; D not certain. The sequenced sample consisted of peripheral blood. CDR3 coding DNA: TGTGCCAGCAGACAATCCTACGAGCAGTACTTC. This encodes CASRQSYEQYF.